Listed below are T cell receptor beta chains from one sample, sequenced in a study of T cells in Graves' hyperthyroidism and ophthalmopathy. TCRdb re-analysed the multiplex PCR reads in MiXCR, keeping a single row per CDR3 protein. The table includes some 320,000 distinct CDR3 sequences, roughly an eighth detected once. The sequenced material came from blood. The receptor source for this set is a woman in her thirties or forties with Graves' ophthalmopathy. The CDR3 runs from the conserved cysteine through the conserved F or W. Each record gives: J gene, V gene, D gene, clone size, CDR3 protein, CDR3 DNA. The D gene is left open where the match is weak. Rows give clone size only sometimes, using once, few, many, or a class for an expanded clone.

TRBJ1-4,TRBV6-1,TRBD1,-,CASSPGTGGQLFF,TGTGCCAGCAGCCCCGGGACAGGGGGGCAACTGTTTTTT
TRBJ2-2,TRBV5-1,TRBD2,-,CASSYRLAGQNTGELFF,TGCGCCAGCAGCTACCGACTAGCGGGACAAAACACCGGGGAGCTGTTTTTT
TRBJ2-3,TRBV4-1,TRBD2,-,CASSQDGLAGGNPDTQYF,TGCGCCAGCAGCCAAGATGGGTTAGCGGGGGGGAATCCAGATACGCAGTATTTT
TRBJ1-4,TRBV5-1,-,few,CASSGNSGGHEKLFF,TGCGCCAGCAGCGGGAATTCGGGCGGACATGAAAAACTGTTTTTT
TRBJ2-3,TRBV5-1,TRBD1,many,CASSALGQVLTDTQYF,TGCGCCAGCAGCGCCTTGGGACAGGTTCTCACAGATACGCAGTATTTT
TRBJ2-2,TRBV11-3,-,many,CASSLTPRTGELFF,TGTGCCAGCAGCCTTACCCCCCGAACCGGGGAGCTGTTTTTT
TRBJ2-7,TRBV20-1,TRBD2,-,CSATDALAGPSYEQYF,TGCAGTGCGACTGACGCCCTAGCGGGCCCCTCCTACGAGCAGTACTTC
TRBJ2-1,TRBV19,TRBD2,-,CASSRTSGSTNEQFF,TGTGCCAGTAGTAGGACTAGCGGGAGCACCAATGAGCAGTTCTTC
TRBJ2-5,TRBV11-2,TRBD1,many,CASSLLDRDETQYF,TGTGCCAGCAGCTTGTTAGACAGGGACGAGACCCAGTACTTC
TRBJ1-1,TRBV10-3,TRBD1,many,CAISYDRGVEAFF,TGTGCCATCAGTTACGACAGGGGAGTTGAAGCTTTCTTT
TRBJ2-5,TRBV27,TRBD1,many,CASSLMAARGFFETQYF,TGTGCCAGCAGTTTAATGGCTGCCAGGGGGTTTTTCGAGACCCAGTACTTC
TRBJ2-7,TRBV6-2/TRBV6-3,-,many,CASSFTAGTGTVTPEQYF,TGTGCCAGCAGTTTTACGGCGGGGACCGGGACAGTGACCCCCGAGCAGTACTTC
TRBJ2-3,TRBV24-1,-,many,CATSAEGGFDTQYF,TGTGCCACCAGTGCCGAAGGAGGATTCGATACGCAGTATTTT
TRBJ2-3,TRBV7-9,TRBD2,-,CASSFTSVGDTQYF,TGTGCCAGCAGCTTTACTAGCGTAGGAGATACGCAGTATTTT
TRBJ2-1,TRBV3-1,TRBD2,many,CASSQVREGRDEQFF,TGTGCCAGCAGCCAAGTGCGGGAGGGCCGCGATGAGCAGTTCTTC
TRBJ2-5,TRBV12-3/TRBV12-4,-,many,CASSLVIQETQYF,TGTGCCAGCAGTTTAGTAATCCAAGAGACCCAGTACTTC
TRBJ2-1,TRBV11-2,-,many,CASSLGQYNEQFF,TGTGCCAGCAGCTTAGGGCAGTACAATGAGCAGTTCTTC
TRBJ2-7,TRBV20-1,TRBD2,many,CSAKILAGASYEQYF,TGCAGTGCTAAGATACTAGCGGGAGCTTCCTACGAGCAGTACTTC
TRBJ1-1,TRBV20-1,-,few,CSARDPGGGRAEAFF,TGCAGTGCTAGAGATCCCGGAGGGGGTCGGGCTGAAGCTTTCTTT
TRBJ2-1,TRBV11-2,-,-,CASSSKGDEQFF,TGTGCCAGCAGCTCTAAGGGGGATGAGCAGTTCTTC
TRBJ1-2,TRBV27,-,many,CASSLWGGGGYTF,TGTGCCAGCAGTTTATGGGGAGGAGGTGGCTACACCTTC
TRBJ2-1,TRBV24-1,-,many,CATSDYFGVGPHNEQFF,TGTGCCACCAGTGATTACTTCGGGGTGGGACCACACAATGAGCAGTTCTTC
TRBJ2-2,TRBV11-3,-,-,CASSTNRDSPRSELFF,TGTGCCAGCAGCACAAACCGGGACTCTCCTCGTTCGGAGCTGTTTTTT
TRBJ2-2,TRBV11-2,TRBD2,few,CASSSPFSGSWKNTGELFF,TGTGCCAGCAGCTCCCCGTTTAGCGGGAGTTGGAAGAACACCGGGGAGCTGTTTTTT
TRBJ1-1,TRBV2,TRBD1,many,CASNGQGATEAFF,TGTGCCAGCAACGGACAGGGGGCCACTGAAGCTTTCTTT
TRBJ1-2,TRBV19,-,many,CASSVMQGYGYTF,TGTGCCAGTAGTGTCATGCAGGGGTATGGCTACACCTTC
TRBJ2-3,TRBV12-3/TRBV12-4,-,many,CASSLRGRVPDTQYF,TGTGCCAGCAGTTTAAGAGGAAGGGTGCCAGATACGCAGTATTTT